What follows describes a single TCR beta chain. Its antigen is unidentified. This CDR3 is 14 amino acids long. Trimming took 7 bases from V and 2 from J; bases not matched to a gene: 4. The germline V gene encodes CDR1 MNHNS and CDR2 SASEGT. The method was immunoSEQ multiplex PCR; TCRdb's version includes in-frame clones alone and lacks a portion of them. This table has about 180,000 clones, 88% appearing once. This sample was included in a study of T cell responses to AZD1222 COVID-19 vaccine. The study's findings and limits: Elevations in Spike-specific TCR breadth and depth followed administration of two AZD1222 doses. Clonal diversity may have been underestimated, and the donors were mostly white British, with more females than males.

The rearrangement links TRBV6-1 to TRBJ1-3; TRBD1 matches 8 bases. Source: peripheral blood, taken 28 days after the second AZD1222 dose. This receptor was taken from an adult who received the AZD1222 COVID-19 vaccine. CDR3: CASIPGGTGNTIYF. The CDR3 DNA follows: TGTGCCAGCATCCCAGGGGGCACTGGAAACACCATATATTTT.